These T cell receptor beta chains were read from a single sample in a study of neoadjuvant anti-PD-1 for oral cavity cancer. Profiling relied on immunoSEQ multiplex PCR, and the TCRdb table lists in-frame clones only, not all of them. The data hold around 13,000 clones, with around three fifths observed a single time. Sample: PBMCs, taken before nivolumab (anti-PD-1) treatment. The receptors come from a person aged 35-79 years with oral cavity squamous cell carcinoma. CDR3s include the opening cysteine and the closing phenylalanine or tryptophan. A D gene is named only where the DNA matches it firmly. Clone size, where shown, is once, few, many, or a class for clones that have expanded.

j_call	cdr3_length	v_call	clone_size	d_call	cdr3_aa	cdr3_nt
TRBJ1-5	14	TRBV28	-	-	CASSLSWRNQPQHF	TGTGCCAGCAGTCTCTCGTGGCGCAATCAGCCCCAGCATTTT
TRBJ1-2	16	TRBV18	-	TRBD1	CASSPTRDRAMAGYTF	TGTGCCAGCTCACCCACACGGGACAGGGCGATGGCTGGCTACACCTTC
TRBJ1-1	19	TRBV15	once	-	CATSRGAGVRPTEETEAFF	TGTGCCACCAGCAGGGGGGCAGGTGTCCGGCCCACCGAGGAAACTGAAGCTTTCTTT
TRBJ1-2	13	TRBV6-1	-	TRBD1	CASSWDRGDGYTF	TGTGCCAGCAGTTGGGACAGGGGAGATGGCTACACCTTC
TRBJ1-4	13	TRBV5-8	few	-	CASSSWTQEKLFF	TGTGCCAGCAGCTCCTGGACACAAGAAAAACTGTTTTTT
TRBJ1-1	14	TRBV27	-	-	CASTRLGAGTEAFF	TGTGCCAGCACCCGGTTGGGGGCCGGCACTGAAGCTTTCTTT
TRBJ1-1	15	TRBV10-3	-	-	CAISESFGRNTEAFF	TGTGCCATCAGTGAGTCTTTCGGCAGGAACACTGAAGCTTTCTTT
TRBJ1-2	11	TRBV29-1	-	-	CSVGENYGYTF	TGCAGCGTAGGGGAGAACTATGGCTACACCTTC
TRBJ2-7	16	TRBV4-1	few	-	CASSHGAAGVAYEQYF	TGCGCCAGCAGCCACGGCGCGGCAGGAGTTGCCTACGAGCAGTACTTC
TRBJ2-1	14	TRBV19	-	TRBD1	CASSGTGGYNEQFF	TGTGCCAGTTCCGGGACAGGGGGCTACAATGAGCAGTTCTTC
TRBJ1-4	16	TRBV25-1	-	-	CASSDPRGVSGEKLFF	TGTGCCAGCAGTGACCCTAGGGGGGTTTCAGGTGAAAAACTGTTTTTT
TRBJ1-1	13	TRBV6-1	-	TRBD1	CASMLGQGTEAFF	TGTGCCAGCATGTTGGGACAGGGGACTGAAGCTTTCTTT
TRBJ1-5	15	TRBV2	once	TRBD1	CASGSRDRGGQPQHF	TGTGCCAGCGGGTCCCGGGACAGGGGTGGTCAGCCCCAGCATTTT
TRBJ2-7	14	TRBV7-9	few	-	CASSLGVGIYEQYF	TGTGCCAGCAGCTTAGGAGTCGGAATCTACGAGCAGTACTTC
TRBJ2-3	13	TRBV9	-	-	CASSAEGGRTQYF	TGTGCCAGCAGCGCCGAGGGGGGGCGCACGCAGTATTTT
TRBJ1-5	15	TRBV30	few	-	CAWTPQGRGKQPQHF	TGTGCCTGGACTCCCCAGGGCAGGGGTAAACAGCCCCAGCATTTT